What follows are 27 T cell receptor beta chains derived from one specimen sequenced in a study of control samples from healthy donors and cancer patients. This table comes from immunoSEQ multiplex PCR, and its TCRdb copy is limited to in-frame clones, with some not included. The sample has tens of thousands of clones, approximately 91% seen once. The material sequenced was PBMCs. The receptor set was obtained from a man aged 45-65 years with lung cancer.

CDR3 bases: TGTGCCAGCAGCCCTATCGGGGGTACAGATACGCAGTATTTT. Translating it yields CASSPIGGTDTQYF. The gene calls are TRBV3-1 (or the pseudogene TRBV3-2) and TRBJ2-3, with a weak D call TRBD2 (6 bases). The CDR3 length is 14 residues. Trimming left V 4 bases short and J 3 bases short, with 11 bases between. CDR1 is LGHDT, CDR2 YNNKEL, per germline (reference sequence).

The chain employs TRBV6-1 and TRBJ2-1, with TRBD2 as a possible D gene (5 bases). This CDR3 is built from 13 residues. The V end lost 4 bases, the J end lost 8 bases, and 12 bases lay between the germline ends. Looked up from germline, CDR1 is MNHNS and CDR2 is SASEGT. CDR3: CASSARGFDEQFF. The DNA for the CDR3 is TGTGCCAGCAGTGCTCGAGGGTTCGATGAGCAGTTCTTC.

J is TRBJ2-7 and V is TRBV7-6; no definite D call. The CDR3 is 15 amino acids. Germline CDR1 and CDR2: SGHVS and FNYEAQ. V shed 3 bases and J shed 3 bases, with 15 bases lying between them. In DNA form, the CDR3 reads TGTGCCAGCAGCTTGGGCCCCCAGGAGCGCTACGAGCAGTACTTC. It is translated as CASSLGPQERYEQYF.

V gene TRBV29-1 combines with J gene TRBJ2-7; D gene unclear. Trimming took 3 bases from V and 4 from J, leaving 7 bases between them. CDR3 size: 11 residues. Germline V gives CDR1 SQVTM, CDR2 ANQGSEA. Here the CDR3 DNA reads TGCAGCGTTGAGTTGTCGTACGAGCAGTACTTC. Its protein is CSVELSYEQYF.

The CDR3 DNA reads TGTGCCAGCAGCGAAACGTCCGGGACAGGGAATGGCTACACCTTC. Protein product: CASSETSGTGNGYTF. This chain joins TRBV9 and TRBJ1-2; 9 positions match TRBD1. CDR1 SGDLS and CDR2 YYNGEE come from the germline V gene. V lost 3 bases to trimming and J lost 6 bases; unmatched junction nucleotides: 9. There are 15 residues in the CDR3.

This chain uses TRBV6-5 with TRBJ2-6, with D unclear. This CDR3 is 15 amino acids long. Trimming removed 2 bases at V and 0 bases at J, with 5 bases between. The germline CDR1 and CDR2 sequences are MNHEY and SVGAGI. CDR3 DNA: TGTGCCAGCAGTTACGGGGTCTCTGGGGCCAACGTCCTGACTTTC. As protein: CASSYGVSGANVLTF.

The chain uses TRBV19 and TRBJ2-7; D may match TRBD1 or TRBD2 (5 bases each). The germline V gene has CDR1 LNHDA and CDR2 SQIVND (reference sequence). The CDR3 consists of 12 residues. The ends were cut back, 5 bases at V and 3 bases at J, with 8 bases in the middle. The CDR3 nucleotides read TGTGCCAGTAGTGGGGGATTCTACGAGCAGTACTTC. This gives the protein CASSGGFYEQYF.

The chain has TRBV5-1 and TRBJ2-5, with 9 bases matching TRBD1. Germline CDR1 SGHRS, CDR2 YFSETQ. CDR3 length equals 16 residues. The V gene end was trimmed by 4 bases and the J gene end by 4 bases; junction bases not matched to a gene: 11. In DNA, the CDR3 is TGCGCCAGCAGCCCAACCCCTTCGACAGGGGGAGAGACCCAGTACTTC. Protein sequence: CASSPTPSTGGETQYF.

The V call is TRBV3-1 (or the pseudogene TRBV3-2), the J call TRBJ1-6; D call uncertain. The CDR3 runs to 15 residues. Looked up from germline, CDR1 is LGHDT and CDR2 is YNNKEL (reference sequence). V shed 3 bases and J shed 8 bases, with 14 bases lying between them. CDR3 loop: CASSHLAPLDSPLHF. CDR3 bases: TGTGCCAGCAGCCATTTGGCCCCTTTAGATTCACCCCTCCACTTT.

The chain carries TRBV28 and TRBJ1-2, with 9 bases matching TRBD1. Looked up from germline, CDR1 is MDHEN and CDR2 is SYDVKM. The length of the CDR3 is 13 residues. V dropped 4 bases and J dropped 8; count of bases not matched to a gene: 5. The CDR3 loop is CASSSGQGGGYTF. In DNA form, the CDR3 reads TGTGCCAGCAGTTCGGGACAGGGCGGCGGCTACACCTTC.

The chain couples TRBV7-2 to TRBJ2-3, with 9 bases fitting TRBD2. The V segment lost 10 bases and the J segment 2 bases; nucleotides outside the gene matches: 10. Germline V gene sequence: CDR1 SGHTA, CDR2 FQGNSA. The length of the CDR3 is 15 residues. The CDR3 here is CATQPTGLATDTQYF. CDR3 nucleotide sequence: TGTGCCACCCAACCCACGGGACTAGCCACAGATACGCAGTATTTT.

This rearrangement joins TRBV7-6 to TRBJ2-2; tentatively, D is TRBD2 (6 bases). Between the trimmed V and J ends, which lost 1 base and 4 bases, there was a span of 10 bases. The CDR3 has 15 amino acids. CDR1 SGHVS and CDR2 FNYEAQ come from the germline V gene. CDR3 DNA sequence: TGTGCCAGCAGCTTAGTCGCGGGGAGCACCGGGGAGCTGTTTTTT. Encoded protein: CASSLVAGSTGELFF.

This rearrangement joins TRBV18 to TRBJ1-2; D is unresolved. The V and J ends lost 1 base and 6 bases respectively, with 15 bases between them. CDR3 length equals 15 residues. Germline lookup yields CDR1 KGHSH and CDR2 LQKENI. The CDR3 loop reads CASSPLTTSTDGYTF. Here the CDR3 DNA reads TGTGCCAGCTCACCACTGACTACCTCCACTGATGGCTACACCTTC. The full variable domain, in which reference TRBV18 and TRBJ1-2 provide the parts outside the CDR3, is NAGVMQNPRHLVRRRGQEARLRCSPMKGHSHVYWYRQLPEEGLKFMVYLQKENIIDESGMPKERFSAEFPKEGPSILRIQQVVRGDSAAYFCASSPLTTSTDGYTFGSGTRLTVV.

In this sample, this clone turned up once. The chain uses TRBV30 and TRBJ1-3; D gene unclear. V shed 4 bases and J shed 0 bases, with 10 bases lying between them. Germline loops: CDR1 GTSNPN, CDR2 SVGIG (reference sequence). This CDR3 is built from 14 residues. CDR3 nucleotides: TGTGCCTGGAAAAAGGGATACTCTGGAAACACCATATATTTT. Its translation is CAWKKGYSGNTIYF.

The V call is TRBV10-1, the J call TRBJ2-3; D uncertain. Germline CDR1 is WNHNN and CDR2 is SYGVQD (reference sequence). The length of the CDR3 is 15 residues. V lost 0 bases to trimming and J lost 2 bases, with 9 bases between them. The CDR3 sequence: CASSESNHLTDTQYF. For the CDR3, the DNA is TGCGCCAGCAGTGAGTCGAACCACCTCACAGATACGCAGTATTTT.

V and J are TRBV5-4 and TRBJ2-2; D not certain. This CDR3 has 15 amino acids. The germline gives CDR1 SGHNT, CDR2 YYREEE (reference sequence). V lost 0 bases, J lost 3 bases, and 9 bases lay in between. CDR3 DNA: TGTGCCAGCAGCTTGGCAGGCGTTGACACCGGGGAGCTGTTTTTT. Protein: CASSLAGVDTGELFF. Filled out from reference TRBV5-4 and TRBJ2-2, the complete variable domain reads ETGVTQSPTHLIKTRGQQVTLRCSSQSGHNTVSWYQQALGQGPQFIFQYYREEENGRGNFPPRFSGLQFPNYSSELNVNALELDDSALYLCASSLAGVDTGELFFGEGSRLTVL.

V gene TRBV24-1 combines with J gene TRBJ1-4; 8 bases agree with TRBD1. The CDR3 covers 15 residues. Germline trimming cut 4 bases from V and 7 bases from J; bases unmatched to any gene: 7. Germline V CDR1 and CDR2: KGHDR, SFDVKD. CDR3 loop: CATSDLTGAGEKLFF. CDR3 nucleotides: TGTGCCACCAGTGACCTGACAGGGGCGGGTGAAAAACTGTTTTTT.

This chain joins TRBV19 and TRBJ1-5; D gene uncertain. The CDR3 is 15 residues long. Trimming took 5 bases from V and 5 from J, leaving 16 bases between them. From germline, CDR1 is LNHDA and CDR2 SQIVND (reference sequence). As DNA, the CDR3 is TGTGCCAGTAGTTCGAGCAGCCCTGGGGATCAGCCCCAGCATTTT. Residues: CASSSSSPGDQPQHF.

The CDR3 loop reads CASSRTSGDQETQYF. The CDR3 DNA follows: TGTGCCAGCAGCAGGACTAGCGGGGACCAAGAGACCCAGTACTTC. This chain connects TRBV7-2 to TRBJ2-5; 12 nucleotides agree with TRBD2. This CDR3 contains 15 residues. V shed 5 bases, J shed 0 bases, and the junction held 1 base outside the gene matches. Per germline, CDR1 SGHTA and CDR2 FQGNSA.

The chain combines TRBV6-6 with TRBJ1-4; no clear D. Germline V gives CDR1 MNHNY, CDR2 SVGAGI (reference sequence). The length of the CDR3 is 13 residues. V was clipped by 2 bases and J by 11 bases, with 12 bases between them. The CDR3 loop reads CASSYDAEDKLFF. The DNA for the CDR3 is TGTGCCAGCAGTTACGATGCTGAGGACAAACTGTTTTTT.

This chain's CDR3 is CASSLLAGGETQYF. DNA for the CDR3: TGTGCCAGCAGCCTCCTAGCGGGGGGGGAGACCCAGTACTTC. This chain links TRBV9 with TRBJ2-5; TRBD2 agrees at 12 bases. The V segment lost 4 bases and the J segment 5 bases; nucleotides outside the gene matches: 3. The germline V gene has CDR1 SGDLS and CDR2 YYNGEE. The CDR3 length is 14 residues. The full variable domain, completed using reference TRBV9 and TRBJ2-5, is DSGVTQTPKHLITATGQRVTLRCSPRSGDLSVYWYQQSLDQGLQFLIQYYNGEERAKGNILERFSAQQFPDLHSELNLSSLELGDSALYFCASSLLAGGETQYFGPGTRLLVL.

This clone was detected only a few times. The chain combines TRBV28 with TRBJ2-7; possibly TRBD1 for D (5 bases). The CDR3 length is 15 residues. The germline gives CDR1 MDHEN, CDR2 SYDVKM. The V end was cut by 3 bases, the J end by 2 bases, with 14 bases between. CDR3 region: CASSLYKGSAYEQYF. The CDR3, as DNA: TGTGCCAGCAGTTTGTATAAGGGGTCAGCCTACGAGCAGTACTTC.

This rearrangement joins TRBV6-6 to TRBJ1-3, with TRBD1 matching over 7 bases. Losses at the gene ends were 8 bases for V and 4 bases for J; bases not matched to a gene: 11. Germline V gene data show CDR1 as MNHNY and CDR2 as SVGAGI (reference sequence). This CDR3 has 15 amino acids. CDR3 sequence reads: CASRSQGVSGNTIYF. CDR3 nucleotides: TGTGCCAGCCGTTCTCAGGGGGTCTCCGGAAACACCATATATTTT.

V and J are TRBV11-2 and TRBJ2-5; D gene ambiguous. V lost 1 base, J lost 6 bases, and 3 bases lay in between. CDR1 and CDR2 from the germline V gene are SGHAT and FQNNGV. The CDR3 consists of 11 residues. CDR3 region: CASSLGQTQYF. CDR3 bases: TGTGCCAGCAGCTTAGGACAGACCCAGTACTTC.

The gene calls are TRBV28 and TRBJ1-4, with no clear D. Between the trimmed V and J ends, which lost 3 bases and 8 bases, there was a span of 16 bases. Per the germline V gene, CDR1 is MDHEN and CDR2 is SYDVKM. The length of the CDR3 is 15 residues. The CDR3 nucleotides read TGTGCCAGCAGTTTGTTTGGGCGGGTGGGGGAAAAACTGTTTTTT. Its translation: CASSLFGRVGEKLFF.

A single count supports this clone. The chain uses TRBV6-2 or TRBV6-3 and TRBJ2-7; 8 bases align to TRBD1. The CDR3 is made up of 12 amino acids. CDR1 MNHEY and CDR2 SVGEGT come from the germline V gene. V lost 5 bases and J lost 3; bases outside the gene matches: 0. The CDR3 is CASSTGGYEQYF. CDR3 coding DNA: TGTGCCAGCAGTACAGGGGGCTACGAGCAGTACTTC.

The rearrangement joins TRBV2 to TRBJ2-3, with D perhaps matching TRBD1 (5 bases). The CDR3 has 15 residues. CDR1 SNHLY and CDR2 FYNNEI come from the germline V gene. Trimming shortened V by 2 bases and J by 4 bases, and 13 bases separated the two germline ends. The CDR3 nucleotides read TGTGCCAGCAGTGAAATGTCAGGGTTCTCAGATACGCAGTATTTT. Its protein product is CASSEMSGFSDTQYF.